A single sample gave rise to the 28 T cell receptor beta chains below, sequenced in a study of ipilimumab plus nivolumab after autologous stem cell transplantation. Method: immunoSEQ multiplex PCR; TCRdb's copy keeps in-frame clones and lacks some. The sample comprises 10,000 to 15,000 clones, more than 70% of which are singletons, and over 15% rests with the top ten. This specimen was PBMCs, taken in a trial of ipilimumab plus nivolumab as post-transplant consolidation. The source is a male donor with diffuse large B-cell lymphoma.

The gene calls are TRBV6-4 and TRBJ2-3, with D tentatively TRBD1 or TRBD2 (5 bases each). The length of the CDR3 is 14 residues. V shed 0 bases and J shed 4 bases, with 8 bases lying between them. Per germline, CDR1 MRHNA and CDR2 SNTAGT. The CDR3 bases are TGTGCCAGCAGTGACTCGAGGGGCGCAGATACGCAGTATTTT. Encoded protein: CASSDSRGADTQYF.

This chain joins TRBV29-1 and TRBJ2-3, with 11 bases fitting TRBD2. Trimming removed 3 bases from V and 7 bases from J; junction bases left unmatched: 6. The CDR3 loop spans 14 amino acids. The germline V gene has CDR1 SQVTM and CDR2 ANQGSEA. DNA of the CDR3: TGCAGCGTTGATGGTCTAGCGGGGGGCCATACGCAGTATTTT. Its protein is CSVDGLAGGHTQYF.

This clone was picked up a small number of times. This chain connects TRBV15 to TRBJ2-7; maybe TRBD2 (5 bases). CDR1 LNHNV and CDR2 YYDKDF come from the germline V gene (reference sequence). CDR3 length equals 18 residues. Trimming took 0 bases from V and 4 from J, leaving 22 bases between them. The CDR3 bases are TGTGCCACCAGCAGAGATTTTCCAGTGGGAGCCCTAGGTTACGAGCAGTACTTC. Amino acid sequence: CATSRDFPVGALGYEQYF. Based on the CDR3 plus reference TRBV15 and TRBJ2-7, the full variable domain is DAMVIQNPRYQVTQFGKPVTLSCSQTLNHNVMYWYQQKSSQAPKLLFHYYDKDFNNEADTPDNFQSRRPNTSFCFLDIRSPGLGDTAMYLCATSRDFPVGALGYEQYFGPGTRLTVT.

The V call is TRBV5-1, the J call TRBJ2-5; the D is unclear. The CDR3 runs to 14 residues. Germline V gives CDR1 SGHRS, CDR2 YFSETQ. V gave up 0 bases and J gave up 2 bases, with 8 bases separating them. The CDR3 region has the DNA TGCGCCAGCAGCTTGGCCGTCAGGCAAGAGACCCAGTACTTC. It specifies CASSLAVRQETQYF.

To note about this clone: The junction departs from the called germline gene at one end, perhaps through a read error. Other DNA sequences of this sample code for an identical CDR3. V gene TRBV5-1 combines with J gene TRBJ2-3; D call uncertain. Looked up from germline, CDR1 is SGHRS and CDR2 is YFSETQ. This CDR3 is 13 amino acids long. CDR3 sequence (DNA): TGCGCCAGCAGCTTTTTGGCCACAGATACACAGTATTTT. Its translation is CASSFLATDTQYF. The entire variable domain, with the rest obtained from reference TRBV5-1 and TRBJ2-3, is as follows: KAGVTQTPRYLIKTRGQQVTLSCSPISGHRSVSWYQQTPGQGLQFLFEYFSETQRNKGNFPGRFSGRQFSNSRSEMNVSTLELGDSALYLCASSFLATDTQYFGPGTRLTVL.

The chain couples TRBV18 to TRBJ2-7, with D tentatively TRBD2 (6 bases). The CDR3 runs 14 residues. V was shortened by 4 bases and J by 7 bases, with 17 bases between the two germline ends. Looked up from germline, CDR1 is KGHSH and CDR2 is LQKENI. Written as DNA, the CDR3 is TGTGCCAGCTCACAGTTGGAGGGGACTGGGGAGCAGTACTTC. It codes for CASSQLEGTGEQYF.

This chain joins TRBV7-9 and TRBJ2-5; no reliable D call. Between the trimmed V and J ends, which lost 5 bases and 7 bases, there was a span of 11 bases. Germline assignment: CDR1 SEHNR and CDR2 FQNEAQ (reference sequence). The CDR3 has 12 residues. CDR3 residues: CASSPPQTTQYF. The CDR3 region has the DNA TGTGCCAGCAGCCCGCCCCAGACGACCCAGTACTTC.

This chain joins TRBV5-4 and TRBJ2-2, with a possible D match to TRBD2 (5 bases). The CDR3 length is 18 residues. In germline, CDR1 is SGHNT, CDR2 YYREEE (reference sequence). Trimming cost V 0 bases and J 4 bases, with 19 bases left between them. CDR3 region: CASSLGAGVLVPTGELFF. The CDR3 coding sequence is TGTGCCAGCAGCTTGGGGGCCGGGGTATTAGTACCCACCGGGGAGCTGTTTTTT.

A note on this clone: The same CDR3 also results from other DNA sequences found in this sample. V gene TRBV7-2 combines with J gene TRBJ1-5, with a tentative D call TRBD1 (6 bases). The CDR3 consists of 15 residues. Germline V gene data show CDR1 as SGHTA and CDR2 as FQGNSA. V lost 1 base to trimming and J lost 2 bases, with 9 bases between them. The CDR3, as DNA: TGTGCCAGCAGCTTAGTGGCAGGGGGCAATCAGCCCCAGCATTTT. This translates into CASSLVAGGNQPQHF.

This chain connects TRBV5-5 to TRBJ2-1; TRBD2 matches at 11 bases. J gave up 6 bases and V 4 bases, and 12 bases lay outside the gene matches. Germline CDR1 SGHKS, CDR2 YYEKEE (reference sequence). The CDR3 has 17 residues. CDR3 loop: CASSVLAGASLVNEQFF. The DNA for the CDR3 is TGTGCCAGCAGCGTACTAGCGGGAGCGTCCCTTGTCAATGAGCAGTTCTTC.

The rearrangement links TRBV6-5 to TRBJ2-7; 7 bases are a match to TRBD2. This CDR3 has 14 residues. Germline trimming cut 6 bases from V and 6 bases from J; bases unmatched to any gene: 11. Germline lookup yields CDR1 MNHEY and CDR2 SVGAGI. CDR3 in DNA: TGTGCCAGCAGCTCCACCGCGGGAGCCACCGAGCAGTACTTC. Translated, it gives CASSSTAGATEQYF.

The chain joins TRBV2 to TRBJ2-7; 8 bases map to TRBD1. V lost 6 bases, J lost 1 base, and 5 bases stayed unmatched. Germline values: CDR1 SNHLY, CDR2 FYNNEI. The CDR3 is made up of 14 amino acids. The CDR3 loop reads CASRIQGVSYEQYF. CDR3 DNA: TGTGCCAGCAGGATACAGGGGGTATCCTACGAGCAGTACTTC.

The chain uses TRBV11-3 and TRBJ2-3, with 7 bases fitting TRBD2. CDR3 size: 15 residues. Germline V gene sequence: CDR1 SGHNT, CDR2 YENEEA. J was trimmed by 7 bases and V by 4 bases; bases with no gene match: 11. As DNA, the CDR3 is TGTGCCAGCAGCTGGTGGGGAGGGGCTGCAAATACGCAGTATTTT. Translated, it gives CASSWWGGAANTQYF. The full variable domain, completed using reference TRBV11-3 and TRBJ2-3, is EAGVVQSPRYKIIEKKQPVAFWCNPISGHNTLYWYLQNLGQGPELLIRYENEEAVDDSQLPKDRFSAERLKGVDSTLKIQPAELGDSAVYLCASSWWGGAANTQYFGPGTRLTVL.

CDR3 sequence: CATERQGGIYGYTF. The CDR3 DNA sequence: TGTGCCACCGAGAGACAGGGCGGGATCTATGGCTACACCTTC. This chain connects TRBV2 to TRBJ1-2, with TRBD1 identical over 7 bases. This CDR3 is 14 amino acids long. The trim removed 10 bases at V and 4 bases at J, leaving 12 bases unmatched. Germline CDR1 reads SNHLY; CDR2 reads FYNNEI.

The rearrangement joins TRBV19 to TRBJ1-1, with unresolved D. The CDR3 loop spans 13 amino acids. Germline V CDR1 and CDR2: LNHDA, SQIVND (reference sequence). Trimming shortened V by 8 bases and J by 0 bases, and 10 bases separated the two germline ends. The CDR3 here is CASSGRMNTEAFF. The DNA for the CDR3 is TGTGCCAGTTCCGGACGGATGAACACTGAAGCTTTCTTT.

The rearrangement joins TRBV25-1 to TRBJ2-5, with 10 bases fitting TRBD2. The CDR3 spans 17 residues. V gave up 3 bases and J gave up 1 base; unmatched junction bases: 8. The germline V gene encodes CDR1 MGHDK and CDR2 SYGVNS. The CDR3 loop reads CASSDPLAGASQETQYF. For the CDR3, the DNA is TGTGCCAGCAGTGATCCTCTAGCGGGGGCGTCCCAAGAGACCCAGTACTTC.

J is TRBJ1-3 and V is TRBV19, with D hard to call. V lost 7 bases and J lost 4, with 11 bases in between. Germline CDR1 and CDR2: LNHDA and SQIVND (reference sequence). CDR3 size: 13 residues. In DNA form, the CDR3 reads TGTGCCAGTACCCCGGGTGGCGGAAACACCATATATTTT. It codes for CASTPGGGNTIYF.

V and J are TRBV6-1 and TRBJ2-1; 15 nucleotides agree with TRBD2. The CDR3 has 13 residues. Per the germline V gene, CDR1 is MNHNS and CDR2 is SASEGT. V gave up 8 bases and J gave up 7 bases; unmatched junction bases: 0. CDR3 nucleotide sequence: TGTGCCAGCGGACTAGCGGGGGGGAATGAGCAGTTCTTC. As protein: CASGLAGGNEQFF.

The CDR3 DNA sequence: TGTGCCAGCAGCTCGGGACAGGGAATCTCCTACGAGCAGTACTTC. It yields the protein CASSSGQGISYEQYF. This chain uses TRBV11-1 with TRBJ2-7; the match to TRBD1 covers 9 bases. Germline V CDR1 and CDR2: SGHAT, FQDESV (reference sequence). Trimming at V came to 4 bases and at J to 0 bases, leaving 4 bases not matched to a gene. This CDR3 spans 15 amino acids.

The V call is TRBV5-1, the J call TRBJ2-7, with 9 positions matching TRBD2. Unmatched junction bases numbered 13, after V lost 4 bases and J lost 5 bases. This CDR3 has 16 amino acids. Germline assignment: CDR1 SGHRS and CDR2 YFSETQ. The CDR3 protein is CASSPILAGGIHEQYF. DNA for the CDR3: TGCGCCAGCAGCCCCATCCTGGCGGGAGGGATCCACGAGCAGTACTTC.

CDR3 sequence: CASSLEPGSAKNIQYF. The CDR3 region has the DNA TGTGCCAGCAGCTTAGAGCCGGGTTCCGCCAAAAACATTCAGTACTTC. The chain employs TRBV11-2 and TRBJ2-4; D remains ambiguous. Trimming stripped 0 bases from V and 1 base from J, with 10 bases between. Looked up from germline, CDR1 is SGHAT and CDR2 is FQNNGV. The CDR3 totals 16 residues.

This clone occurred once. The chain joins TRBV14 to TRBJ2-3, with a tentative D call TRBD2 (6 bases). This CDR3 region has 15 residues. Trimming shortened V by 3 bases and J by 5 bases, and 15 bases separated the two germline ends. CDR1 SGHDN and CDR2 FVKESK come from the germline V gene. The CDR3 region is CASSQGGRARDTQYF. DNA of the CDR3: TGTGCCAGCAGCCAGGGAGGCAGGGCTCGAGATACGCAGTATTTT. Full variable domain (rest looked up from reference TRBV14 and TRBJ2-3): EAGVTQFPSHSVIEKGQTVTLRCDPISGHDNLYWYRRVMGKEIKFLLHFVKESKQDESGMPNNRFLAERTGGTYSTLKVQPAELEDSGVYFCASSQGGRARDTQYFGPGTRLTVL.

The gene calls are TRBV5-8 and TRBJ2-7, with D perhaps being TRBD1 or TRBD2 (5 bases each). V lost 3 bases and J 0 bases, leaving 7 bases between the germline ends. The CDR3 consists of 13 residues. The germline gives CDR1 SGHTS, CDR2 YDEGEE. The CDR3 DNA sequence: TGTGCCAGCAGCTGGGACGGCTCCTACGAGCAGTACTTC. It specifies CASSWDGSYEQYF.

The rearrangement joins TRBV6-1 to TRBJ2-3; 10 bases fit TRBD2. This CDR3 spans 15 amino acids. V lost 7 bases, J lost 2 bases, and 6 bases stayed unmatched. Germline V gives CDR1 MNHNS, CDR2 SASEGT. The CDR3 DNA reads as TGTGCCAGCAAATCAAGCGGGAGGGTCACAGATACGCAGTATTTT. This codes for CASKSSGRVTDTQYF.

V is TRBV19 and J is TRBJ2-1; 8 nucleotides match TRBD1. CDR3 length: 16 amino acids. The V gene end was trimmed by 5 bases and the J gene end by 2 bases; junction bases not matched to a gene: 8. CDR1 and CDR2 from the germline V gene are LNHDA and SQIVND (reference sequence). In DNA, the CDR3 is TGTGCCAGTAGTCCCACGGGACAGGTTCCCTACAATGAGCAGTTCTTC. Its translation: CASSPTGQVPYNEQFF. Combining the CDR3 with reference TRBV19 and TRBJ2-1 gives the whole variable domain DGGITQSPKYLFRKEGQNVTLSCEQNLNHDAMYWYRQDPGQGLRLIYYSQIVNDFQKGDIAEGYSVSREKKESFPLTVTSAQKNPTAFYLCASSPTGQVPYNEQFFGPGTRLTVL.

The chain uses TRBV4-2 and TRBJ2-3, with 8 nucleotides matching TRBD2. From germline, CDR1 is LGHNA and CDR2 YNFKEQ. The CDR3 loop spans 16 amino acids. Losses at the gene ends were 1 base for V and 3 bases for J; bases not matched to a gene: 6. This chain's CDR3 is CASSQVGGLGTDTQYF. The CDR3 DNA is TGTGCCAGCAGCCAAGTGGGGGGACTAGGAACAGATACGCAGTATTTT.

The chain uses TRBV7-2 and TRBJ1-2; 7 bases line up with TRBD1. The CDR3 totals 13 residues. Germline lookup yields CDR1 SGHTA and CDR2 FQGNSA. The V segment lost 6 bases and the J segment 6 bases; nucleotides outside the gene matches: 7. The CDR3 region is CASRLTGWDGYTF. The CDR3 region has the DNA TGTGCCAGCAGGTTGACAGGGTGGGATGGCTACACCTTC.

The chain joins TRBV2 to TRBJ2-7; 13 bases align to TRBD2. There are 14 residues in the CDR3. V lost 10 bases to trimming and J lost 4 bases; unmatched junction nucleotides: 7. In germline, CDR1 is SNHLY, CDR2 FYNNEI. CDR3 sequence: CATRTSGSNYEQYF. The CDR3, as DNA: TGTGCCACCCGGACTAGCGGGAGCAATTACGAGCAGTACTTC.